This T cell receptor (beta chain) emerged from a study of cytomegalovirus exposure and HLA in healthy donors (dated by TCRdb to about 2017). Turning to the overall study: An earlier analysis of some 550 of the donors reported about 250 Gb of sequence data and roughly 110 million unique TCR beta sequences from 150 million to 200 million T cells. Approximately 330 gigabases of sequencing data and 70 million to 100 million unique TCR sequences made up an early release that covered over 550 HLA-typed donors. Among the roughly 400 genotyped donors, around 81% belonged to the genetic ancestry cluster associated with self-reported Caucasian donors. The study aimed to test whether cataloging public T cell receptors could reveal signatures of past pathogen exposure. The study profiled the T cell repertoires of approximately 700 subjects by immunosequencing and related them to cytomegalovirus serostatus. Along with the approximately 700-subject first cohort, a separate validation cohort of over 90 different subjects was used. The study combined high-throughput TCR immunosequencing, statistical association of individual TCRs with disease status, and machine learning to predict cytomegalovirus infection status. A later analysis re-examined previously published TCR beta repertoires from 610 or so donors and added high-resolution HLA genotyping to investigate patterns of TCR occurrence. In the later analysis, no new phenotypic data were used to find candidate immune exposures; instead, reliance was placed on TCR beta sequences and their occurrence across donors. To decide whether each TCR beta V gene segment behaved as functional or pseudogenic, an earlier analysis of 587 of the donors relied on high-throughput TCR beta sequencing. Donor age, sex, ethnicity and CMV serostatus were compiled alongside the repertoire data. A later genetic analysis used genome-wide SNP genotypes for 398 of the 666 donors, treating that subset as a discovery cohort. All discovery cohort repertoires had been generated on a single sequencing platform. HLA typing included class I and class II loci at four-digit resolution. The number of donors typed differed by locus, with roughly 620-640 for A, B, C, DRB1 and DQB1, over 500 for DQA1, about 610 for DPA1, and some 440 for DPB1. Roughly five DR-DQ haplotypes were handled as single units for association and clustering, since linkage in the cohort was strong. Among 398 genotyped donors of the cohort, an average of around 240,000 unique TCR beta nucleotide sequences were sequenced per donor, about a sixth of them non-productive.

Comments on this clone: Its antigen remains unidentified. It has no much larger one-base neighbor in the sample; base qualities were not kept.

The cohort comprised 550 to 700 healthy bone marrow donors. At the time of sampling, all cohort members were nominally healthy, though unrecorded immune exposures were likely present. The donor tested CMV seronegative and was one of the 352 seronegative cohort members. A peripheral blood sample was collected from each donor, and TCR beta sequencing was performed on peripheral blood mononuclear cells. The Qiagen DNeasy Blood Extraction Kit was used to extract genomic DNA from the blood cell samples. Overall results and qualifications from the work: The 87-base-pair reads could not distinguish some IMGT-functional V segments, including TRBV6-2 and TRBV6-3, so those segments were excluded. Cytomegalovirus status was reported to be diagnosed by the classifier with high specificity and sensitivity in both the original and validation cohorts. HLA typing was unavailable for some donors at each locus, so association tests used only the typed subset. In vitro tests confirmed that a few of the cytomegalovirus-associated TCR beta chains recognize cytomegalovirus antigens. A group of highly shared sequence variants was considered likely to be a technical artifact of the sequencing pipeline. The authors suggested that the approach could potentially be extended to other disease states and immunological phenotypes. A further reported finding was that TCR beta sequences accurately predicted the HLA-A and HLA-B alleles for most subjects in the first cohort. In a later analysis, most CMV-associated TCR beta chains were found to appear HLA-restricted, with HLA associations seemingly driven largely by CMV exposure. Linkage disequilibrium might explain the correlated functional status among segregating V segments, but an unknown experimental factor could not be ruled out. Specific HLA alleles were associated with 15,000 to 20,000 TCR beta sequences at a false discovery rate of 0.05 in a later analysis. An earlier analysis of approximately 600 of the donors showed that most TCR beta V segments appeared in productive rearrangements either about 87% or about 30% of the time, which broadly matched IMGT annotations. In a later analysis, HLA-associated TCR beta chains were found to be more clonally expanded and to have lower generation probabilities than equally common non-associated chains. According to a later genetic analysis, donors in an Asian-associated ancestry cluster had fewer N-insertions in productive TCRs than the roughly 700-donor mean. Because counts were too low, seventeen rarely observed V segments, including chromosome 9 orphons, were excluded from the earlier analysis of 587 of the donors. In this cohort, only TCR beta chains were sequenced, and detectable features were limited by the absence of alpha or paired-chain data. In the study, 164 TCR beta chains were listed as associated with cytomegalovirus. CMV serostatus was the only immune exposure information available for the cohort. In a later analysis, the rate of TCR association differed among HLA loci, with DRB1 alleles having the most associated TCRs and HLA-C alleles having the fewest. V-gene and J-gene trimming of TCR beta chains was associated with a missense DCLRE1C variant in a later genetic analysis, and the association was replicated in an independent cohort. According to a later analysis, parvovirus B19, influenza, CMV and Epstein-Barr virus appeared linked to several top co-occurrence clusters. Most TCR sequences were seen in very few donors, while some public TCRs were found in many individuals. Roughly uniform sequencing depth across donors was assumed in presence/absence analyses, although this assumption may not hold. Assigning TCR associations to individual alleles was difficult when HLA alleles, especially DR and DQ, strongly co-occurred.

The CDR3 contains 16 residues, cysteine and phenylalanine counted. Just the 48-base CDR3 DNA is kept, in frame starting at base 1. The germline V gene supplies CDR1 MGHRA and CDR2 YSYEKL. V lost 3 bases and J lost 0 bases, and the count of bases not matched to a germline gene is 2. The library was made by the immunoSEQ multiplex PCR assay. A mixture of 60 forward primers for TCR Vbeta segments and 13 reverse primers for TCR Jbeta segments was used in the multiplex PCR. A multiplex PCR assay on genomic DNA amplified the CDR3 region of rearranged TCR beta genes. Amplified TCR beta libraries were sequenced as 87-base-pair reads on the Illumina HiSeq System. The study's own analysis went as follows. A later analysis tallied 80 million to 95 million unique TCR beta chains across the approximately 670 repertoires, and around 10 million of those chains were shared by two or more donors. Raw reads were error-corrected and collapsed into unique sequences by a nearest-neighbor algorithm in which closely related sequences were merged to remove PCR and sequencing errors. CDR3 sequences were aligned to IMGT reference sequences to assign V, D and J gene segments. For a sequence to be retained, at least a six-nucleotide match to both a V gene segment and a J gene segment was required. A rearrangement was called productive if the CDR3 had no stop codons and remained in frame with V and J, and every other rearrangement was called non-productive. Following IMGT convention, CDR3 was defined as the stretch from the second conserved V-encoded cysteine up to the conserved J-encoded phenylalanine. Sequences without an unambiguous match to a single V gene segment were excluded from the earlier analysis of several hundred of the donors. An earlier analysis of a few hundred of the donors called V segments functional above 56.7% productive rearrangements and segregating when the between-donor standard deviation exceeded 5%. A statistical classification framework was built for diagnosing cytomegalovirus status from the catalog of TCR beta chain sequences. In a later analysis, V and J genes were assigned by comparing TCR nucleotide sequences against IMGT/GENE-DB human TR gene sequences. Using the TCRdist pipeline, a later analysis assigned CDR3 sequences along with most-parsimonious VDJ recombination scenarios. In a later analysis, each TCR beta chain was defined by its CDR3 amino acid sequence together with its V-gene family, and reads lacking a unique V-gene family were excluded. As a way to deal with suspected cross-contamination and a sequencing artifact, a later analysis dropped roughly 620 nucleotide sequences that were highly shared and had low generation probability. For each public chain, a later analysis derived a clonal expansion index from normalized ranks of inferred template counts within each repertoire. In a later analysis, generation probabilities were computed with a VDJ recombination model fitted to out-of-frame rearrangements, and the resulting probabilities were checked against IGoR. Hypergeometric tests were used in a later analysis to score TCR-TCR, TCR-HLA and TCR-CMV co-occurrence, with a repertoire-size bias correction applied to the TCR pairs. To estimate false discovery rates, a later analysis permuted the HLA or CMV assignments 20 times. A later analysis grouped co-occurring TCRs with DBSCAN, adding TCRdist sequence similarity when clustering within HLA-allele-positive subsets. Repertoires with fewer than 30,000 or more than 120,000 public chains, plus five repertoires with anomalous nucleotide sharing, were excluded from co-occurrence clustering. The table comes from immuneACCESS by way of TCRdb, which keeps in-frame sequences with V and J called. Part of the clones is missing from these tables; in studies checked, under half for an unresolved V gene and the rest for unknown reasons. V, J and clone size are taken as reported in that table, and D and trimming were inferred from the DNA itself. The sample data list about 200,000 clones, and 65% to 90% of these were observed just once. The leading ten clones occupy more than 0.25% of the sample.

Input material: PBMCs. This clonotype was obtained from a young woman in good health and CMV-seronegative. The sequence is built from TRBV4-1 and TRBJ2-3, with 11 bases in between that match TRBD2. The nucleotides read TGCGCCAGCAGCCACTTAGCGGGGGGGAGCACAGATACGCAGTATTTT. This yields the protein CASSHLAGGSTDTQYF.